This T cell receptor beta chain derives from a study of shared clonotypes between healthy human individuals. Remarks on this clone: The same CDR3 can be traced to other DNA sequences in this sample.

Germline V lookup: CDR1 MDHEN, CDR2 SYDVKM. V was shortened by 1 base and J by 4 bases, with 5 bases between the two germline ends. This CDR3 is 12 amino acids long. The repertoire was sequenced with immunoSEQ multiplex PCR; TCRdb's copy has only in-frame clones and lacks some. The table shows around 600,000 clones, with about 95% occurring only once. In the naive CD8 group, cells lacked CD45RO and were positively selected for CCR7, so terminally differentiated effector memory CD45RA+ cells were left out. The chain employs TRBV28 and TRBJ2-7; D unclear. The receptor was derived from a woman aged 30 to 39 in good health. The specimen sequenced was naive CD8+ T cells sorted from blood. CDR3 in amino acids: CASSLYGYEQYF. CDR3 in DNA: TGTGCCAGCAGTTTATACGGATACGAGCAGTACTTC.